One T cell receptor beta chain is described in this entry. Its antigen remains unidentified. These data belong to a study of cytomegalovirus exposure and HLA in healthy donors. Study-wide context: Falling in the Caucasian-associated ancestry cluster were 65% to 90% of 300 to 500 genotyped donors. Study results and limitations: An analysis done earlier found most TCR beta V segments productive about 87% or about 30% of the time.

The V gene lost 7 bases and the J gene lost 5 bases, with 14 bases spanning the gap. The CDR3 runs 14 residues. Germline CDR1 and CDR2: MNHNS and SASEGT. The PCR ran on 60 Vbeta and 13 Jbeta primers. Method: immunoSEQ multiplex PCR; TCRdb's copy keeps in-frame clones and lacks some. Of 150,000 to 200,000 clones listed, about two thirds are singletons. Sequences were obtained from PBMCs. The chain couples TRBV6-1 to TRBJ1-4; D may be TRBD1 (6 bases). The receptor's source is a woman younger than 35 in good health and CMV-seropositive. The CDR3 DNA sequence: TGTGCCAGCAAGGTTGGACAGCTAAATGAAAAACTGTTTTTT. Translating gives CASKVGQLNEKLFF.